This TCR beta chain was obtained from a study of long-term antiretroviral therapy in people with HIV. Sequencing used immunoSEQ v3.0 at survey level. Assay used: immunoSEQ multiplex PCR; TCRdb lists only in-frame clones, some missing. The sample gives approximately 33,000 clones, 80% to 90% of which show up once; roughly 3.8% is in the top ten. Here the sequenced sample was unsorted PBMCs, taken 0.8 years before starting antiretroviral therapy. The sequence came from a man younger than 30 with HIV.

The CDR3 protein is CASSEVGQETQYF. CDR3 sequence (DNA): TGTGCCAGCAGTGAAGTTGGGCAAGAGACCCAGTACTTC. The chain links TRBV6-1 to TRBJ2-5; D remains ambiguous. The CDR3 is 13 residues long. CDR1 and CDR2 from the germline V gene are MNHNS and SASEGT. Trimming removed 1 base from V and 2 bases from J, with 5 bases in between.